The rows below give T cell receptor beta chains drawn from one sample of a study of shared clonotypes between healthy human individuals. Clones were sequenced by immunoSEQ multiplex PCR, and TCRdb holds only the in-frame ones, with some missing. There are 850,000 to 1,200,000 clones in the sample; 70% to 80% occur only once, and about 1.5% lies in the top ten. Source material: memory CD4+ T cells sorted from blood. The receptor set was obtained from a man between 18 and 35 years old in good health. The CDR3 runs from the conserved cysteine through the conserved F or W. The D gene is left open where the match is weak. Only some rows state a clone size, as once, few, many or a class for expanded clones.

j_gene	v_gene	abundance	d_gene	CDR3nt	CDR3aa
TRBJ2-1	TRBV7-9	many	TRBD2	TGTGCCAGCAGCCCTAGCGCCCGGACTAGCGGGAGGTCCTACAATGAGCAGTTCTTC	CASSPSARTSGRSYNEQFF
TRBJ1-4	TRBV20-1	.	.	TGCAGTGCCCGAGGGGTAGAACTGTTTTTT	CSARGVELFF
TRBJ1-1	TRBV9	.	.	TGTGCCAGCAGCCGGGGACAACCCGGGGACGGCACTGAAGCTTTCTTT	CASSRGQPGDGTEAFF
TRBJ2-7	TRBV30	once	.	TGTGCCTGGAGTCCCAGACTTGACGAGCAGTACTTC	CAWSPRLDEQYF
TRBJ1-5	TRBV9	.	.	TGTGCCAGCAGCGGGGGACCCCTAGGCAATCAGCCCCAGCATTTT	CASSGGPLGNQPQHF
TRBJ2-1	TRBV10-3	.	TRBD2	TGTGCCATCAGCTCTAGCGGAAACGGTGGCAATGAGCAGTTCTTC	CAISSSGNGGNEQFF
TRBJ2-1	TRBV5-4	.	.	TGTGCCAGCAGGTATGAGGGCGGAGAGCAGTTCTTC	CASRYEGGEQFF
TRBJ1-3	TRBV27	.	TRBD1	TGTGCCAGCAGTGAAGACAGGGCCTCTGGAAACACCATATATTTT	CASSEDRASGNTIYF
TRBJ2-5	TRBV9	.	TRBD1	TGTGCCAGCAGCGTAGGGGACAGGCAGACCCAGTACTTC	CASSVGDRQTQYF
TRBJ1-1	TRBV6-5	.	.	TGTGCCAGCAGTCCCGGGTCTGAAGCTTTCTTT	CASSPGSEAFF
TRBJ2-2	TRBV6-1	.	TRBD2	TGTGCCAGCAGTAGGACTAGCGGGAACACCGGGGAGCTGTTTTTT	CASSRTSGNTGELFF
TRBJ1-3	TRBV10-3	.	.	TGTGCCATCAGTGAGCCTCCGCTGGCTGGAAACACCATATATTTT	CAISEPPLAGNTIYF
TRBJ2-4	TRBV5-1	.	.	TGCGCCAGCAGCTCCTCCCTAGTCAACATTCAGTACTTC	CASSSSLVNIQYF
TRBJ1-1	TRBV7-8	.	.	TGTGCCAGCAGCTTAGCTCCTCCGGGGAACACTGAAGCTTTCTTT	CASSLAPPGNTEAFF
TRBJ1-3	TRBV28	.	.	TGTGCCAGCAGTCCCCAGCGAAACACCATATATTTT	CASSPQRNTIYF
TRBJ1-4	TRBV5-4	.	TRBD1	TGTGCCAGCAGCAGGGACGGACAGGGTACGGAACTGTTTTTT	CASSRDGQGTELFF
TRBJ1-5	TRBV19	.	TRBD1	TGTGCCAGTAGTACGGACAGGACGAATCAGCCCCAGCATTTT	CASSTDRTNQPQHF
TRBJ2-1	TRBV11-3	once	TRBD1	TGTGCCAGCAGCTTGGGACAGGGGGGTGAGAATGAGCAGTTCTTC	CASSLGQGGENEQFF
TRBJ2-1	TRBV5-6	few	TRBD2	TGTGCCAGCAGCTTGGCCGGTGGGGCGGGAGGTCGCAATGAGCAGTTCTTC	CASSLAGGAGGRNEQFF
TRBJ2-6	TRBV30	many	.	TGTGCCTGTTCCTCTGGGGCCAACGTCCTGACTTTC	CACSSGANVLTF
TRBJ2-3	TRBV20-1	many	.	TGCAGTGCTAGCGAAAATACGCAGTATTTT	CSASENTQYF
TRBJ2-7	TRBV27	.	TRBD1	TGTGCCAGCAGAGGGACAGGCAGTAGTCCCGAGCAGTACTTC	CASRGTGSSPEQYF
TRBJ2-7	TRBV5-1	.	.	TGCGCCAGCAGCTCCACAGGGAACCATATCGGCGAGCAGTACTTC	CASSSTGNHIGEQYF
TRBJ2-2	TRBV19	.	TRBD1	TGTGCCAGTAGCCGTGGACAGGGTTCGATCACCGGGGAGCTGTTTTTT	CASSRGQGSITGELFF
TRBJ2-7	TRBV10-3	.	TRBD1	TGTGCCATCAGAGGGACAGAGAGCTCCTACGAGCAGTACTTC	CAIRGTESSYEQYF
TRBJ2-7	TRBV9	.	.	TGTGCCAGCAGCGTAGGAGAAGGGGCCGGCGAGCAGTACTTC	CASSVGEGAGEQYF
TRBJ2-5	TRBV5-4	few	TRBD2	TGTGCCAGCAGCAGAGGGACTAGCGGAAAAGAGACCCAGTACTTC	CASSRGTSGKETQYF
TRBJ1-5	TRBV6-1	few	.	TGTGCCAGCAGTGAGGGGACCTTCGGCAATCAGCCCCAGCATTTT	CASSEGTFGNQPQHF
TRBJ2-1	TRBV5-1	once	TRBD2	TGCGCCAGCAGCCAAGCGGCGGGGGATGAGCAGTTCTTC	CASSQAAGDEQFF
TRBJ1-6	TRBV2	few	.	TGTGCCAGCAATGTGGGGCTTAATTCACCCCTCCACTTT	CASNVGLNSPLHF
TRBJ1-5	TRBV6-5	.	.	TGTGCCAGCAGTTACTCAGGGGGGCCCGGTCAGCCCCAGCATTTT	CASSYSGGPGQPQHF
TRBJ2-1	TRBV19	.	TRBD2	TGTGCCAGTAGTACCCTTAGGGGACTAGCGGGAAACTACAATGAGCAGTTCTTC	CASSTLRGLAGNYNEQFF
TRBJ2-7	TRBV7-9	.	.	TGTGCCAGCAGCTCCCCCATGACAGGGAGGAACGAGCAGTACTTC	CASSSPMTGRNEQYF
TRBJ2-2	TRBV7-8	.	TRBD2	TGTGCCAGCAGCTGGGGGAGAAGCGGGAGGGCACGGACCGGGGAGCTGTTTTTT	CASSWGRSGRARTGELFF
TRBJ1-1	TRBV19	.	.	TGTGCCAGTACAGGAGTTAACACTGAAGCTTTCTTT	CASTGVNTEAFF
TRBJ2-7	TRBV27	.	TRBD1	TGTGCCAGCAGTTTGACAGGGGCCTCCTACGAGCAGTACTTC	CASSLTGASYEQYF
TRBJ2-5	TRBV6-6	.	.	TGTGCCAGCAGTGACCCCGGCCACGAGACCCAGTACTTC	CASSDPGHETQYF
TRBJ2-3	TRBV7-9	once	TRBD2	TGTGCCAGCAGCCAACTTCGTGAGGTGACTAGCGGGAGGAAGGATACGCAGTATTTT	CASSQLREVTSGRKDTQYF
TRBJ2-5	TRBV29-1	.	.	TGCAGCGTTGGCCGAAACTGGGGAGACAAGGAGACCCAGTACTTC	CSVGRNWGDKETQYF
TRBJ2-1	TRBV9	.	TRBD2	TGTGCCAGCAGCGTAGGTTCTAGCGGGGGTCTTCAAGAGCAGTTCTTC	CASSVGSSGGLQEQFF
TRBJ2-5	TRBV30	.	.	TGTGCCTGGAGTGGACGCCCTCAAGAGACCCAGTACTTC	CAWSGRPQETQYF
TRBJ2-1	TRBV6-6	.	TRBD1	TGTGCCAGCAGTTACTTTTGGACAGGGGGCTACAATGAGCAGTTCTTC	CASSYFWTGGYNEQFF
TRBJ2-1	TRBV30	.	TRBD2	TGTGCCTGGAGTAGCGGGGAGTACAATGAGCAGTTCTTC	CAWSSGEYNEQFF
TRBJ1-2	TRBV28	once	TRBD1	TGTGCCAGCAGTTCCCAAACAGGGGGCGGCTATGGCTACACCTTC	CASSSQTGGGYGYTF
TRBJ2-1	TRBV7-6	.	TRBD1	TGTGCCAGCAGCCCGGACAGGGACTACAATGAGCAGTTCTTC	CASSPDRDYNEQFF
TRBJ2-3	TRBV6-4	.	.	TGTGCCAGCAGTGCGGGGTCTCCAGATACGCAGTATTTT	CASSAGSPDTQYF
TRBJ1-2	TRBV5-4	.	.	TGTGCCAGCAGCTTGGAAAGGGGAAGGAGTAACTATGGCTACACCTTC	CASSLERGRSNYGYTF
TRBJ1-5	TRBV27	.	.	TGTGCCAGCAGTTTAGTCGAGGGCCAGCCCCAGCATTTT	CASSLVEGQPQHF
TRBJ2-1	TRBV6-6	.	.	TGTGCCAGCAGTTACTCGTCTAGGGACTGGCAGTTCTTC	CASSYSSRDWQFF
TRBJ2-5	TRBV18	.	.	TGTGCCAGCTCACCACAGGGTCCGCCGAGAGAGACCCAGTACTTC	CASSPQGPPRETQYF
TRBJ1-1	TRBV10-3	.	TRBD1	TGTGCCATCAGGGCCGACAGGGTGAACACTGAAGCTTTCTTT	CAIRADRVNTEAFF